These 30 T cell receptor beta chains were all obtained from the same sample, sequenced in a study of blood T cells in healthy people across ages. A second about 6 to 12 cycle PCR used barcoded and J-beta primers. Each CDR3 protein is one row after TCRdb ran MiXCR on the 5' RACE reads. The table shows more than 800,000 distinct CDR3 sequences, with more than 25% occurring only once. Sequencing was carried out using blood. The receptor source for this set is a woman older than 75 in good health.

This clonotype was seen more than once but under ten times. V usage is TRBV20-1 and J usage is TRBJ1-5, with D unclear. This CDR3 region has 14 residues. Per the germline V gene, CDR1 is DFQATT and CDR2 is SNEGSKA (reference sequence). V lost 6 bases and J 2 bases, leaving 14 bases between the germline ends. Written as DNA, the CDR3 is TGCAGTGCGACGGACCCAACTGGCAATCAGCCCCAGCATTTT. This translates into CSATDPTGNQPQHF.

The V and J genes are TRBV20-1 and TRBJ1-4; the D is unclear. The CDR3 runs to 13 residues. V was trimmed by 6 bases and J by 4 bases, leaving 12 bases between them. Germline CDR1 and CDR2: DFQATT and SNEGSKA (reference sequence). Here the CDR3 reads CSARESVNEKLFF. As DNA, the CDR3 is TGCAGTGCGCGGGAATCTGTTAATGAAAAACTGTTTTTT.

V gene TRBV7-2 combines with J gene TRBJ2-4, with 11 nucleotides matching TRBD1. The J call may be faulty, since TRBJ2-7 better matches the DNA end. Germline V CDR1 and CDR2: SGHTA, FQGNSA. The CDR3 is 15 amino acids. In DNA form, the CDR3 reads TGTGCCAACAGTTTTCGGACAGGGGGCATCTACGAGCAGTACTTC. Protein: CANSFRTGGIYEQYF.

The chain has TRBV9 and TRBJ1-1; D is uncertain. The CDR3 is made up of 15 amino acids. V dropped 4 bases and J dropped 6 bases, with 19 bases sitting between them. Germline V gene data show CDR1 as SGDLS and CDR2 as YYNGEE. CDR3 sequence: CASSPHYVERAEAFF. The CDR3 DNA reads as TGTGCCAGCAGCCCCCATTATGTTGAGAGGGCTGAAGCTTTCTTT. Complete variable domain (other parts from reference TRBV9 and TRBJ1-1): DSGVTQTPKHLITATGQRVTLRCSPRSGDLSVYWYQQSLDQGLQFLIQYYNGEERAKGNILERFSAQQFPDLHSELNLSSLELGDSALYFCASSPHYVERAEAFFGQGTRLTVV.

This clonotype was seen a few times. The CDR3 loop is CASTARAPGRGYEQYF. As DNA, the CDR3 is TGTGCCAGCACCGCCCGGGCCCCGGGGAGAGGCTACGAGCAGTACTTC. The chain couples TRBV27 to TRBJ2-7; a weak D match, TRBD2 (5 bases). The CDR3 length is 16 residues. Germline lookup yields CDR1 MNHEY and CDR2 SMNVEV (reference sequence). Trimming left V 7 bases short and J 3 bases short, with 22 bases between.

This clonotype showed up many times. The chain couples TRBV5-1 to TRBJ1-6; D might be TRBD1 (5 bases). V was trimmed by 0 bases and J by 7 bases, leaving 11 bases between them. CDR3 length: 15 amino acids. CDR1 is SGHRS and CDR2 is YFSETQ in the germline V gene. The CDR3 nucleotides read TGCGCCAGCAGCTTGGGACAGAAGAGAAATTCACCCCTCCACTTT. Protein sequence: CASSLGQKRNSPLHF.

With regard to this clonotype: A read error may be the cause here, since a much bigger clone is one base away. CDR3 nucleotides: TGCAGTGTTAGAGATCGCGCCTCGGGGACTTCCCGCACAGATACGCAGTATTTT. This translates into CSVRDRASGTSRTDTQYF. The rearrangement joins TRBV20-1 to TRBJ2-3, with TRBD2 as a possible D gene (6 bases). There are 18 residues in the CDR3. CDR1 and CDR2 (germline): DFQATT, SNEGSKA (reference sequence).

This sequence joins TRBV3-1 and TRBJ1-5; TRBD1 matches at 8 bases. The V and J ends lost 0 bases and 7 bases, in that order; junction bases with no gene match: 11. The CDR3 sequence is 17 residues long. CDR1 is LGHDT, CDR2 YNNKEL, per germline (reference sequence). The DNA of the CDR3 is TGTGCCAGCAGCCAAGATGGGCGCAGGGGGCTTCGACAGCCCCAGCATTTT. It encodes CASSQDGRRGLRQPQHF.

This clonotype was counted ten times or more. The chain is built from TRBV9 and TRBJ2-5, with unresolved D. Trimming took off 0 bases at V and 5 bases at J, with 11 bases between the two ends. The CDR3 covers 14 residues. The germline CDR1 and CDR2 sequences are SGDLS and YYNGEE. The CDR3 loop reads CASSVGYRQETQYF. CDR3 sequence (DNA): TGTGCCAGCAGCGTAGGATATCGCCAGGAGACCCAGTACTTC. The entire variable domain, with the rest obtained from reference TRBV9 and TRBJ2-5, is as follows: DSGVTQTPKHLITATGQRVTLRCSPRSGDLSVYWYQQSLDQGLQFLIQYYNGEERAKGNILERFSAQQFPDLHSELNLSSLELGDSALYFCASSVGYRQETQYFGPGTRLLVL.

In the case of this clonotype: This may stem from a read error, because a much larger clone lies one nucleotide away. The chain has TRBV9 and TRBJ2-1; 8 nucleotides match TRBD1. Unmatched junction bases numbered 10, after V lost 7 bases and J lost 1 base. This CDR3 comprises 16 residues. Per the germline V gene, CDR1 is SGDLS and CDR2 is YYNGEE. As DNA, the CDR3 is TGTGCCAGCGTGGTGGGCAGGGGGCGTTCCTACAATGAGCAGTTCTTC. Encoded protein: CASVVGRGRSYNEQFF. The full variable domain, completed using reference TRBV9 and TRBJ2-1, is DSGVTQTPKHLITATGQRVTLRCSPRSGDLSVYWYQQSLDQGLQFLIQYYNGEERAKGNILERFSAQQFPDLHSELNLSSLELGDSALYFCASVVGRGRSYNEQFFGPGTRLTVL.

This clonotype is a singleton in its sample. One junction end does not reproduce the germline sequence, and a read error may be involved. V and J are TRBV7-8 and TRBJ2-1, with D possibly being TRBD1 or TRBD2 (5 bases each). The CDR3 is made up of 11 amino acids. Per germline, CDR1 SGHVS and CDR2 FQNEAQ. This CDR3 reads CAGSWDGTQFF. DNA for the CDR3: TGTGCCGGCAGCTGGGACGGGACCCAGTTCTTC.

The chain combines TRBV2 with TRBJ1-2, with TRBD1 as a possible D gene (6 bases). Germline CDR1 reads SNHLY; CDR2 reads FYNNEI. The CDR3 length is 13 residues. Trimming shortened V by 8 bases and J by 0 bases, and 10 bases separated the two germline ends. The chain's CDR3 is CASEGDANYGYTF. The DNA of the CDR3 is TGTGCCAGCGAGGGGGACGCTAACTATGGCTACACCTTC.

The rearrangement joins TRBV5-4 to TRBJ2-1, with unresolved D. CDR3 size: 15 residues. The germline V gene encodes CDR1 SGHNT and CDR2 YYREEE (reference sequence). The germline V and J ends were trimmed by 3 bases and 4 bases, with 14 bases remaining between them. The CDR3, as DNA: TGTGCCAGCAGCTCGCCGGGCACCATATACAATGAGCAGTTCTTC. This gives the protein CASSSPGTIYNEQFF.

The DNA of the CDR3 is TGTGCCAGCAGCCCAACCGGGACTAGAATTGTCCAAGAGACCCAGTACTTC. Its protein is CASSPTGTRIVQETQYF. This chain connects TRBV13 to TRBJ2-7; 8 bases match TRBD2. The J call may be mistaken, given a closer DNA end match to TRBJ2-5. The CDR3 contains 17 residues. In germline, CDR1 is PRHDT, CDR2 FYEKMQ (reference sequence).

This clonotype came up many times. The rearrangement links TRBV7-2 to TRBJ2-7; the match to TRBD1 covers 8 bases. V shed 0 bases and J 2 bases; nucleotides not matched to a gene: 3. Germline V gene lookup returns CDR1 SGHTA and CDR2 FQGNSA. The CDR3 consists of 15 residues. The CDR3 is CASSLATGVPYEQYF. The CDR3 nucleotides read TGTGCCAGCAGCTTAGCGACAGGGGTACCCTACGAGCAGTACTTC.

The V call is TRBV6-2 or TRBV6-3, the J call TRBJ1-1; D not certain. V was trimmed by 5 bases and J by 0 bases, leaving 16 bases between them. Germline lookup yields CDR1 MNHEY and CDR2 SVGEGT. The CDR3 is 16 amino acids. The CDR3 sequence: CASSTGIRLLNTEAFF. Here the CDR3 DNA reads TGTGCCAGCAGTACGGGTATCAGGTTGCTGAACACTGAAGCTTTCTTT.

The chain has TRBV29-1 and TRBJ1-1; no clear D. V lost 8 bases to trimming and J lost 4 bases, with 17 bases between them. Germline assignment: CDR1 SQVTM and CDR2 ANQGSEA. The CDR3 runs to 13 residues. The CDR3 loop reads CSTTLSLATEAFF. In nucleotides, the CDR3 is TGCAGCACGACCTTGTCGCTGGCCACTGAAGCTTTCTTT.

This clonotype has a count of ten or more. The V and J genes are TRBV20-1 and TRBJ1-2; no definite D call. Trimming took 6 bases from V and 7 from J, leaving 12 bases between them. This CDR3 is built from 11 residues. Germline-derived CDR1 and CDR2 are DFQATT and SNEGSKA (reference sequence). DNA of the CDR3: TGCAGTGCAATAAACGTTGGTGGCTACACCTTC. Translation gives CSAINVGGYTF.

This clonotype was seen ten or more times. The CDR3 nucleotides read TGTGCCAGCAGTTTAGGGGGGGGACTAGCGCAAGAGACCCAGTACTTC. It encodes CASSLGGGLAQETQYF. The chain combines TRBV12-3 or TRBV12-4 with TRBJ2-5; the match to TRBD2 covers 10 bases. Trimming took 1 base from V and 2 from J; bases not matched to a gene: 4. CDR3 length: 16 amino acids.

In this sample, this clonotype turned up many times. This chain links TRBV7-9 with TRBJ1-6, with no clear D. Trimming shortened V by 2 bases and J by 8 bases, and 7 bases separated the two germline ends. CDR3 length: 13 amino acids. Germline V gene data show CDR1 as SEHNR and CDR2 as FQNEAQ (reference sequence). This CDR3 reads CASSLREDSPLHF. The CDR3 DNA reads TGTGCCAGCAGCTTAAGGGAGGATTCACCCCTCCACTTT.

The gene calls are TRBV20-1 and TRBJ2-2; D remains ambiguous. There are 14 residues in the CDR3. V was trimmed by 6 bases and J by 1 base, leaving 12 bases between them. Germline CDR1 DFQATT, CDR2 SNEGSKA (reference sequence). The CDR3 sequence is CSAPDNENTGELFF. For the CDR3, the DNA is TGCAGTGCACCCGACAACGAGAACACCGGGGAGCTGTTTTTT.

Comment on this clonotype: This may be a read error, as it is one base from a much larger clone. The V gene is TRBV6-5, the J gene TRBJ2-1; D gene ambiguous. The J call is uncertain, as TRBJ2-7 better fits the DNA end. The germline V gene encodes CDR1 MNHEY and CDR2 SVGAGI. This CDR3 has 13 amino acids. The CDR3 spells CASRASSYNEQYF. CDR3 DNA: TGTGCCAGCAGGGCGAGCTCCTACAATGAGCAGTACTTC.

This clonotype was seen repeatedly, ten times or more. The rearrangement links TRBV20-1 to TRBJ2-4; D gene unclear. The germline V gene encodes CDR1 DFQATT and CDR2 SNEGSKA (reference sequence). The CDR3 sequence is 11 residues long. In DNA form, the CDR3 reads TGCAGCCCGAATACCAAAAACATTCAGTACTTC. Protein sequence: CSPNTKNIQYF.

This clonotype came up many times. The rearrangement joins TRBV7-2 to TRBJ1-5, with 7 bases identical to TRBD1. Germline V gene lookup returns CDR1 SGHTA and CDR2 FQGNSA. This CDR3 spans 15 amino acids. V trimming: 4 bases; J trimming: 1 base; junction bases outside the gene matches: 4. The CDR3 sequence is CASSSDRVSNQPQHF. DNA for the CDR3: TGTGCCAGCAGCTCAGACAGGGTCAGCAATCAGCCCCAGCATTTT. The full variable domain, in which reference TRBV7-2 and TRBJ1-5 provide the parts outside the CDR3, is GAGVSQSPSNKVTEKGKDVELRCDPISGHTALYWYRQSLGQGLEFLIYFQGNSAPDKSGLPSDRFSAERTGGSVSTLTIQRTQQEDSAVYLCASSSDRVSNQPQHFGDGTRLSIL.

In its sample, this clonotype was seen many times. One end of the junction is discordant with germline, which a read error may explain. The gene calls are TRBV7-2 and TRBJ2-5; possibly TRBD2 for D (5 bases). The CDR3 covers 11 residues. The germline gives CDR1 SGHTA, CDR2 FQGNSA. In DNA, the CDR3 is TGCGCCAGCAGCGCGGGAGAGACCCAGTACTTC. As protein: CASSAGETQYF.

This clonotype was seen more than once but under ten times. The J gene is TRBJ2-5, the V gene TRBV7-2; TRBD2 is a possible D gene (7 bases). Germline CDR1 reads SGHTA; CDR2 reads FQGNSA. The CDR3 runs to 16 residues. With 2 bases removed from V and 11 bases from J, the gap between germline ends came to 24 bases. This CDR3 reads CASSLRGGGTHNEQYF. The CDR3 DNA follows: TGTGCCAGCAGCTTAAGGGGGGGGGGGACCCACAATGAGCAGTACTTC.

The J gene is TRBJ1-2, the V gene TRBV29-1; 7 bases align to TRBD1. Germline CDR1 SQVTM, CDR2 ANQGSEA. This CDR3 has 15 amino acids. Trimming took 3 bases from V and 0 from J; bases not matched to a gene: 7. This CDR3 reads CSVDRTGASNYGYTF. The CDR3 nucleotides are TGCAGCGTTGATCGGACAGGCGCGTCTAACTATGGCTACACCTTC.

The chain is built from TRBV5-1 and TRBJ1-2, with D unclear. Germline loops: CDR1 SGHRS, CDR2 YFSETQ. The CDR3 sequence is 14 residues long. Between the trimmed V and J ends, which lost 0 bases and 4 bases, there was a span of 10 bases. CDR3 DNA: TGCGCCAGCAGCTTGGATGGGGTCCGCTATGGCTACACCTTC. Translation: CASSLDGVRYGYTF.

A remark on this clonotype: This could be a read error, since a much larger clone is one nucleotide away. CDR3 in amino acids: CSARGPAGETQYF. Here the CDR3 DNA reads TGCAGTGCTAGAGGGCCAGCTGGGGAGACCCAGTACTTC. This rearrangement joins TRBV20-1 to TRBJ2-5, with D unresolved. The CDR3 runs 13 residues. The germline V and J ends were trimmed by 1 base and 5 bases, with 11 bases remaining between them. The germline CDR1 and CDR2 sequences are DFQATT and SNEGSKA (reference sequence).

On this clonotype: This may be a read error: a much more frequent sequence differs by one nucleotide. The gene calls are TRBV20-1 and TRBJ1-2; tentative D call: TRBD1 (6 bases). Germline CDR1 and CDR2: DFQATT and SNEGSKA (reference sequence). The CDR3 extends over 14 amino acids. V was trimmed by 8 bases and J by 2 bases, leaving 18 bases between them. The CDR3 DNA is TGCAGTACTCCCACAGGGTTTGTGAACTATGGCTACACCTTC. Its protein is CSTPTGFVNYGYTF.